This record covers a single T cell receptor (beta chain). Its antigen remains unknown. CDR3 length: 14 residues. Trimming cost V 4 bases and J 7 bases, with 16 bases left between them. Germline values: CDR1 MDHEN, CDR2 SYDVKM. TCRdb's table, derived via immunoSEQ multiplex PCR, lists solely in-frame clones and lacks some. The table has about 56,000 clones, approximately 83% seen once. This sample was taken from a study of T cell responses to AZD1222 COVID-19 vaccine. In the study overall: Both about-4-week and about-12-week second-dose recipients were combined.

Findings of the study overall: At baseline, seropositivity was found in only 6 or 7 AZD1222 recipients. Variant regions that are unmutated are reportedly the target of nearly half of spike-specific TCRs. Researchers took repertoire samples only after the peak T cell response had come.

The receptor comes from an adult in good health. Here the sequenced sample was peripheral blood, taken on day 0 of AZD1222 vaccination. The rearrangement uses TRBV28 and TRBJ1-2; no definite D call. CDR3 region: CASSSGSTTGGYTF. The CDR3, as DNA: TGTGCCAGCAGTTCGGGTTCAACAACGGGTGGCTACACCTTC.